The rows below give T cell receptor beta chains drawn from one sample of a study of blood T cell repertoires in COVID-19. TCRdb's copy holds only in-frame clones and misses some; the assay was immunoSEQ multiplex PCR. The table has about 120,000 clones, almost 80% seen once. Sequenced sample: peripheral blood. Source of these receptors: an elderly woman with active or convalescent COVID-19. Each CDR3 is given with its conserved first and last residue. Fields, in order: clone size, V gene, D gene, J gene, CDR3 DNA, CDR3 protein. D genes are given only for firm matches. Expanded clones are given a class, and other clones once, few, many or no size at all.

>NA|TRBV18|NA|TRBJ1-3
TGTGCCAGCAAGACAGACATCTCTGGAAACACCATATATTTT
CASKTDISGNTIYF
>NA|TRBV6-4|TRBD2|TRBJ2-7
TGTGCCAGCAGTGACTCGAGTGGAGAGGGAGGGCCTCTGGAGCAGTACTTC
CASSDSSGEGGPLEQYF
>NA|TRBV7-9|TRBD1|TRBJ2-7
TGTGCCAGCAGCCCCTGGGACAGGGTCGAATACGAGCAGTACTTC
CASSPWDRVEYEQYF
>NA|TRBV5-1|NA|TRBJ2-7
TGCGCCAGCAGCTTGGCCGCCGAGGTAGCCGGCGAGCAGTACTTC
CASSLAAEVAGEQYF
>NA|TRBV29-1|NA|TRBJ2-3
TGCAGCGCCCAAGGGGAATACGGCACAGATACGCAGTATTTT
CSAQGEYGTDTQYF
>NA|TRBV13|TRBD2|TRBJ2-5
TGTGCCAGCAGCCGCGGGGTCGGGGGGGAGACCCAGTACTTC
CASSRGVGGETQYF
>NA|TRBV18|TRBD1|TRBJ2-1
TGTGCCAGCTCAACTACAGGGGACAATGAGCAGTTCTTC
CASSTTGDNEQFF
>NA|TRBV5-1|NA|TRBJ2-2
TGCGCCAGCAGCTTTTTTGCCCGGGACACCGGGGAGCTGTTTTTT
CASSFFARDTGELFF
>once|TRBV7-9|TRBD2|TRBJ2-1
TGTGCCAGCAGCCCCCTTGCGGGAGGATCCTACAATGAGCAGTTCTTC
CASSPLAGGSYNEQFF
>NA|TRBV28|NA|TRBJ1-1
TGTGCCAGCAGTTTAGAGCACACTGAAGCTTTCTTT
CASSLEHTEAFF
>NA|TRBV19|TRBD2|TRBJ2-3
TGTGCCAGTAGTACACCGATTCTTGGACTAGCGCAATACACAGATACGCAGTATTTT
CASSTPILGLAQYTDTQYF
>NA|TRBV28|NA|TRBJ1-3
TGTGCCAGCAGTTTACCGCCGGGTGGACTCGGAAACACCATATATTTT
CASSLPPGGLGNTIYF
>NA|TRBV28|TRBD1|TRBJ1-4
TGTGCCAGCAGTTTGGCAGGGGGTCGGAATGAAAAACTGTTTTTT
CASSLAGGRNEKLFF
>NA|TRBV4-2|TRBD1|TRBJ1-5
TGTGCCAGCAGCCAAGATCCAGGGGGCGCCGATCAGCCCCAGCATTTT
CASSQDPGGADQPQHF
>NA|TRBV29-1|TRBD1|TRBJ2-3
TGCAGCGTTGAAGGCAGGGGGCTGGATACGCAGTATTTT
CSVEGRGLDTQYF
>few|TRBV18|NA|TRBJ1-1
TGTGCCAGCTCAGAGGGGGGGACTGAAGCTTTCTTT
CASSEGGTEAFF
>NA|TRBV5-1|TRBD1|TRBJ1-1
TGCGCCAGCAGCTTTGGGACAGGAAACGCTGAAGCTTTCTTT
CASSFGTGNAEAFF
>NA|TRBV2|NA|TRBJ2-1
TGTGCCAGCGCCCTACTGCGGGACCACAATGAGCAGTTCTTC
CASALLRDHNEQFF
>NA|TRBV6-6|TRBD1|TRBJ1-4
TGTGCCAGCAGTCCACGGCGGGACAGGGGGCGAAATGAAAAACTGTTTTTT
CASSPRRDRGRNEKLFF
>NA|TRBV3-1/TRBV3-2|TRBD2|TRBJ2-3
TGTGCCAGCAGCCACCCACTAGCGGGAGTGGGCCGCGATACGCAGTATTTT
CASSHPLAGVGRDTQYF
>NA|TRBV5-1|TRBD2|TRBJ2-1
TGCGCCAGCAGCGGTGTAGCGGGGAATGAGCAGTTCTTC
CASSGVAGNEQFF
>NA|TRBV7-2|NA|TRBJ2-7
TGTGCCAGCAGCTGGACTCTCTACGAGCAGTACTTC
CASSWTLYEQYF
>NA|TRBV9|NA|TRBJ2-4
TGTGCCAGCAGCGTAACGGCACGAAAACTCAGGAACATTCAGTACTTC
CASSVTARKLRNIQYF
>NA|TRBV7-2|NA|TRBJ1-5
TGTGCCAGCAGCCCCTTCTTGGGCCAAAATCAGCCCCAGCATTTT
CASSPFLGQNQPQHF
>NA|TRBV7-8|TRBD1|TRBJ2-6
TGTGCCAGCAGCCGCAGGACAGGGTTTTCCTCTGGGGCCAACGTCCTGACTTTC
CASSRRTGFSSGANVLTF
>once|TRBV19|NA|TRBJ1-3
TGTGCCAGTAGTATCGGGAGGAGCACTGGAAACACCATATATTTT
CASSIGRSTGNTIYF
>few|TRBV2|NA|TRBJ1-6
TGTGCCAGCAGGGACGGGACTTGGGTTTTCTCACCCCTCCACTTT
CASRDGTWVFSPLHF
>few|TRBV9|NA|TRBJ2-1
TGTGCCAGCAGCGGGGCGAATGAGCAGTTCTTC
CASSGANEQFF
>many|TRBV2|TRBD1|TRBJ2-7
TGTGCCAGCATTATAGGTCGGGACAGATCCTACGAGCAGTACTTC
CASIIGRDRSYEQYF
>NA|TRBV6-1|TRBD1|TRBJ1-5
TGTGCCAGCAGTGAAGCGCTTGCAGGGGGCATTCAGCCCCAGCATTTT
CASSEALAGGIQPQHF
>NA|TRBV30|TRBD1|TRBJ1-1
TGTGCCTGGAGTTGGGACAGACTTTCGACTGAAGCTTTCTTT
CAWSWDRLSTEAFF
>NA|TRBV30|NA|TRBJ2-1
TGTGCCTGGATGAAAGGACAGAACAAAAATGAGCAGTTCTTC
CAWMKGQNKNEQFF
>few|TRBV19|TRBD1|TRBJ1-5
TGTGCCAGTAGTAGGCCGACAGGGGTCAATCAGCCCCAGCATTTT
CASSRPTGVNQPQHF
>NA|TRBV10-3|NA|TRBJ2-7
TGTGCCATCAGGGCGGTGGCGGGATACGAGCAGTACTTC
CAIRAVAGYEQYF
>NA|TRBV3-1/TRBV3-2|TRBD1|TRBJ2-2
TGTGCCAGCAGCCAAGACTCCACAGGGGTAGGAGGCGGGGAGCTGTTTTTT
CASSQDSTGVGGGELFF
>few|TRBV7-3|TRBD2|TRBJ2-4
TGTGCCAGCAGCCTGGTAGCGGGAGTTAACATTCAGTACTTC
CASSLVAGVNIQYF
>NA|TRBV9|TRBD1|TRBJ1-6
TGTGCCAGCAGCGTGGGTCAGGACAGGGGGACATCCTATAATTCACCCCTCCACTTT
CASSVGQDRGTSYNSPLHF
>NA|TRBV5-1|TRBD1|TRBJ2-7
TGCGCCAGCGGGACAGACACCTACGAGCAGTACTTC
CASGTDTYEQYF
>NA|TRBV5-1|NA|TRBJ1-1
TGCGCCAGCAGCTTGGCCTACAGGATGAACACTGAAGCTTTCTTT
CASSLAYRMNTEAFF
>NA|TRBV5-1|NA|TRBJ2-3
TGCGCCAGCAGAGAGGGAGTCACAGATACGCAGTATTTT
CASREGVTDTQYF
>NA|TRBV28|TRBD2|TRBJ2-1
TGTGCCAGCAGTTCGGGGGCGACTAGCGGGAACTACAATGAGCAGTTCTTC
CASSSGATSGNYNEQFF
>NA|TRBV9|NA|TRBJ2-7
TGTGCCAGCAGCGTAGGAGACGGGAGCGGCTCCTACGAGCAGTACTTC
CASSVGDGSGSYEQYF
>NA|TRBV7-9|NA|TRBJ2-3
TGTGCCAGCAGCCAAATCGGGATCTCTAGCACAGATACGCAGTATTTT
CASSQIGISSTDTQYF
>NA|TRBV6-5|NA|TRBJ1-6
TGTGCCAGCAGTTACGCCGGGAACAGGGCTAATTCACCCCTCCACTTT
CASSYAGNRANSPLHF
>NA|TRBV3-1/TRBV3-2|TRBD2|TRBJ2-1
TGTGCCAGCAGCCAATGGGGACTAGCGCAAACCTCCTACAATGAGCAGTTCTTC
CASSQWGLAQTSYNEQFF
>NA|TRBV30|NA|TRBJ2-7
TGTGCCTGGAGTGTGCCGGGATTCTACGAGCAGTACTTC
CAWSVPGFYEQYF
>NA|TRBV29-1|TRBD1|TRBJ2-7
TGCAGCGTTGTGCAGGACAGGGACTACGAGCAGTACTTC
CSVVQDRDYEQYF
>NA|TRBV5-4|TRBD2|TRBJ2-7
TGTGCCAGCAGCCCGCTGGGGACTAGCGGGAGCGCCCACTCCTACGAGCAGTACTTC
CASSPLGTSGSAHSYEQYF